This is a list of T cell receptor beta chains from one sample in a study of T cell repertoires in cytomegalovirus infection. TCRdb reprocessed the reads via MiXCR and lists one record per CDR3 protein. The table includes 210,000 or so distinct CDR3 sequences, 5% to 8.5% detected once. Sequenced material: PBMCs. The receptors derive from a human donor in good health (CMV status not recorded). Some clones in this sample may be carry-over from other donors' samples. The CDR3 runs from the conserved cysteine through the conserved F or W.

j_call v_call cdr3_aa
TRBJ1-1 TRBV7-2 CASSLGDGNTEAFF
TRBJ1-1 TRBV20-1 CSAREDIREAFF
TRBJ1-6 TRBV7-3 CASSRNGDSSYNSPLHF
TRBJ1-4 TRBV7-2 CASTLHGEKLFF
TRBJ1-2 TRBV7-2 CASSLELPYGYTF
TRBJ1-2 TRBV29-1 CSVKRGYGYTF
TRBJ1-1 TRBV4-2 CASSPQGSNTEAFF
TRBJ1-2 TRBV7-2 CASSSSDRAGGYTF
TRBJ2-1 TRBV5-1 CASSLGQQYNEQFF
TRBJ2-7 TRBV7-2 CASSLEPSSYEQYF
TRBJ1-2 TRBV20-1 CSARGQNLYGYTF
TRBJ2-5 TRBV29-1 CSARGPQETQYF
TRBJ1-2 TRBV27 CASSLQASTLSGYTF
TRBJ2-3 TRBV2 CASSEFQGPDTQYF
TRBJ1-1 TRBV7-2 CASSLRGLGGNTEAFF
TRBJ1-2 TRBV20-1 CSAPDQTAGRYTF
TRBJ2-2 TRBV7-3 CASSYRDSGELFF
TRBJ1-6 TRBV11-1 CASSSVGGTPLHF
TRBJ2-2 TRBV29-1 CSAQDTTGELFF
TRBJ1-4 TRBV20-1 CSARDPAPGKLFF
TRBJ2-7 TRBV7-2 CASSRREGPSYEQYF
TRBJ2-1 TRBV19 CASGTGWEQFF
TRBJ1-1 TRBV4-2 CASSQGVNTEAFF
TRBJ1-2 TRBV29-1 CSVPTIYGYTF
TRBJ2-6 TRBV23-1 CASKKRDRGLGANVLTF
TRBJ1-6 TRBV3-1 CASSQGFQGGGPLHF